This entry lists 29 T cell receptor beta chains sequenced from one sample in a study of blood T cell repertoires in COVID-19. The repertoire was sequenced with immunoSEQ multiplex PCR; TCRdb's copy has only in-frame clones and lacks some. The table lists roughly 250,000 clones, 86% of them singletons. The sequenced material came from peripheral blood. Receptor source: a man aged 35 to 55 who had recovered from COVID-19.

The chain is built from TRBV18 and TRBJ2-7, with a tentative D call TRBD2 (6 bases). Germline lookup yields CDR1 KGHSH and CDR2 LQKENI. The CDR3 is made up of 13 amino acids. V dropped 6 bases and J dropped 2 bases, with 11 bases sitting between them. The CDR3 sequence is CASSGGTTYEQYF. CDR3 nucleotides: TGTGCCAGCTCCGGCGGGACCACCTACGAGCAGTACTTC. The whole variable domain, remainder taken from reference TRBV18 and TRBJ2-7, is NAGVMQNPRHLVRRRGQEARLRCSPMKGHSHVYWYRQLPEEGLKFMVYLQKENIIDESGMPKERFSAEFPKEGPSILRIQQVVRGDSAAYFCASSGGTTYEQYFGPGTRLTVT.

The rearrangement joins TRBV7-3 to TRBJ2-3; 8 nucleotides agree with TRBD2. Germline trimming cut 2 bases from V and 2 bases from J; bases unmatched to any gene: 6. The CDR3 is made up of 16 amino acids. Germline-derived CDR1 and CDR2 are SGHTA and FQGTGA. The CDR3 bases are TGTGCCAGCAGCTTATCATCTAGCGGGCCCACAGATACGCAGTATTTT. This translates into CASSLSSSGPTDTQYF.

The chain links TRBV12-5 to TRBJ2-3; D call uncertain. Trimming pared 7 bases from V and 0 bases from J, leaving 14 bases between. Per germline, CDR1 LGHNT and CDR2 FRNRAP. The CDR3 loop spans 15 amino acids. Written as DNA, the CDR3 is TGTGCTAGTGCCCGATTGCAGCGAAGCACAGATACGCAGTATTTT. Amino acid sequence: CASARLQRSTDTQYF.

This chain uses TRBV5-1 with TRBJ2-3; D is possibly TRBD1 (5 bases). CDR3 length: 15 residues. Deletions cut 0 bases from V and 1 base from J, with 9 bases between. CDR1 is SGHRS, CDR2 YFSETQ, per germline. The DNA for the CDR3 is TGCGCCAGCAGCTTGGAGGGGATACGCACAGATACGCAGTATTTT. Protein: CASSLEGIRTDTQYF.

CDR3 DNA sequence: TGTGCCAGCAGCAACTCTGCGGGGGGATTCTACTACGAGCAGTACTTC. Protein: CASSNSAGGFYYEQYF. The J gene is TRBJ2-7, the V gene TRBV5-5; TRBD2 matches at 8 bases. Germline assignment: CDR1 SGHKS and CDR2 YYEKEE (reference sequence). CDR3 length equals 16 residues. Unmatched junction bases numbered 12, after V lost 4 bases and J lost 3 bases.

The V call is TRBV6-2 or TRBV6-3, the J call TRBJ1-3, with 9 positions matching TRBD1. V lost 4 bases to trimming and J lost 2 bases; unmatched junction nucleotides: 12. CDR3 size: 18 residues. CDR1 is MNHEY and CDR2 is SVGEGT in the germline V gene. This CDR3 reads CASSFPTGTGRPGNTIYF. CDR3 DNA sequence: TGTGCCAGCAGTTTCCCAACCGGGACAGGGAGACCTGGAAACACCATATATTTT.

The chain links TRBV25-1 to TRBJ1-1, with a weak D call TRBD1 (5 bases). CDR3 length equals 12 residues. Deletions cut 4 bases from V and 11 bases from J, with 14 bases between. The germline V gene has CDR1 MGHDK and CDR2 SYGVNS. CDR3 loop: CASSVSQGRAFF. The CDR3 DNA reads TGTGCCAGCAGTGTGTCGCAGGGTAGGGCTTTCTTT.

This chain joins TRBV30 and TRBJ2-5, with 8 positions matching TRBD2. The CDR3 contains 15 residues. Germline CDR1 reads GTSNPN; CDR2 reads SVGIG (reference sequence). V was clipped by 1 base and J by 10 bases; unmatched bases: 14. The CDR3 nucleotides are TGTGCCTGGAGTGGTTGGCGGGAGGCCGCGGTTGGCCAGTACTTC. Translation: CAWSGWREAAVGQYF.

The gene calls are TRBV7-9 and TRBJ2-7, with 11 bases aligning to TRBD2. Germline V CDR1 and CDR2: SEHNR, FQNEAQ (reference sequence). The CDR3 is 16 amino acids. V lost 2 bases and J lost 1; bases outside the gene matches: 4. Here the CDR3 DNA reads TGTGCCAGCAGCTTAATTGGGACTAGCGGATCCTACGAGCAGTACTTC. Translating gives CASSLIGTSGSYEQYF.

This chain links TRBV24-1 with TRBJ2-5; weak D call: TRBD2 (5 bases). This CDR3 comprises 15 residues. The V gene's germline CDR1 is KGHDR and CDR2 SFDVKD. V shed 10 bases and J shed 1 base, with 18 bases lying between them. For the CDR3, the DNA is TGTGCCACATCAGCCCCTACGGCGGGCCAAGAGACCCAGTACTTC. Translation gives CATSAPTAGQETQYF.

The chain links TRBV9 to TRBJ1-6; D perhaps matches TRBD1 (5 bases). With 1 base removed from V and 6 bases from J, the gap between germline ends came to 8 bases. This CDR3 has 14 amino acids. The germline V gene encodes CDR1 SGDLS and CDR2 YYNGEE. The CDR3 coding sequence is TGTGCCAGCAGCGTACAAGGGGCTAATTCACCCCTCCACTTT. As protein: CASSVQGANSPLHF.

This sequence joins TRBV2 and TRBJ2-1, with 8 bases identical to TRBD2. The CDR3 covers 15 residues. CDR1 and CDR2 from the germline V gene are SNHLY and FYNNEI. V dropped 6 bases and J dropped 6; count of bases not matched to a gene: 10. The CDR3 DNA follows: TGTGCCAGCAGAAAAGAGACTAGCGCCACCAATGAGCAGTTCTTC. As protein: CASRKETSATNEQFF.

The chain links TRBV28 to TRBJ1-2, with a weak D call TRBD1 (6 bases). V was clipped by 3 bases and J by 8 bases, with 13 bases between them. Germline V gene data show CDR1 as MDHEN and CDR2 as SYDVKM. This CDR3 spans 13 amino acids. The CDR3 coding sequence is TGTGCCAGCAGTTTGGACAGTTGGGTAGGCTACACCTTC. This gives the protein CASSLDSWVGYTF.

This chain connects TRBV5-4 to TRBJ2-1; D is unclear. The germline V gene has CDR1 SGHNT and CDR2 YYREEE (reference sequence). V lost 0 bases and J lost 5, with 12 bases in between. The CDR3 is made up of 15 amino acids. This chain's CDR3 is CASSLGQASHNEQFF. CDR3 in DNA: TGTGCCAGCAGCTTGGGGCAGGCTTCCCACAATGAGCAGTTCTTC. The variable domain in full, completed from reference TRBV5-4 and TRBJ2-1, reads ETGVTQSPTHLIKTRGQQVTLRCSSQSGHNTVSWYQQALGQGPQFIFQYYREEENGRGNFPPRFSGLQFPNYSSELNVNALELDDSALYLCASSLGQASHNEQFFGPGTRLTVL.

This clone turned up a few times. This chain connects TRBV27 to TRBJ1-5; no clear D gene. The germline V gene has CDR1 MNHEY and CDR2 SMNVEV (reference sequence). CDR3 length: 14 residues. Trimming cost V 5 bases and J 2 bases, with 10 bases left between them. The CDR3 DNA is TGTGCCAGCAGTGGTGCGCCGGGCAATCAGCCCCAGCATTTT. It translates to CASSGAPGNQPQHF.

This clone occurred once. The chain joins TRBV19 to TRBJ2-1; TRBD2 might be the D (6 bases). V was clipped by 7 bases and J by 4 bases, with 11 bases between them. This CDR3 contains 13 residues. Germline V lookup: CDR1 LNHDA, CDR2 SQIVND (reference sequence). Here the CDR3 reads CASKTGAYNEQFF. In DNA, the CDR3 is TGTGCCAGTAAAACGGGAGCGTACAATGAGCAGTTCTTC.

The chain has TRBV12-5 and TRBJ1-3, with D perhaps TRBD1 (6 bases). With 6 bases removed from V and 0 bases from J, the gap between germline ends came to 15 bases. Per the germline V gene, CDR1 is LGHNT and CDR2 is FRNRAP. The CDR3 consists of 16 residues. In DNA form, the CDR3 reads TGTGCTAGTGGGATAAGGTCAGGGGTCTCTGGAAACACCATATATTTT. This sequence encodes CASGIRSGVSGNTIYF.

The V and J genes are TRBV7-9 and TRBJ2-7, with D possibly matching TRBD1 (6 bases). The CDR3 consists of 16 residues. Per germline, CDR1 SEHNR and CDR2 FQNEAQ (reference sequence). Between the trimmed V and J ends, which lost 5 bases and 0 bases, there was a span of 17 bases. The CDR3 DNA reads TGTGCCAGCAGCCCCGAGGGGGAATCGGCCTCCTACGAGCAGTACTTC. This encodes CASSPEGESASYEQYF.

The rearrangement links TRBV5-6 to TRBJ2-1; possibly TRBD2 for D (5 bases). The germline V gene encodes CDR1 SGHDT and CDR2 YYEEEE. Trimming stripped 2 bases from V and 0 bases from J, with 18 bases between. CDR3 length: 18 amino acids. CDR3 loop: CASSLEGVRLSSYNEQFF. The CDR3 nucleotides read TGTGCCAGCAGCTTAGAGGGAGTTAGGTTGAGCTCCTACAATGAGCAGTTCTTC.

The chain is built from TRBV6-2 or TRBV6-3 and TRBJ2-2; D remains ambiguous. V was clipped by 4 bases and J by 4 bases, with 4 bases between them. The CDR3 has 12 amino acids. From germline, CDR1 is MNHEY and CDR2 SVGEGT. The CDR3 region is CASSSGTGELFF. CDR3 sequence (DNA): TGTGCCAGCAGTTCAGGCACCGGGGAGCTGTTTTTT.

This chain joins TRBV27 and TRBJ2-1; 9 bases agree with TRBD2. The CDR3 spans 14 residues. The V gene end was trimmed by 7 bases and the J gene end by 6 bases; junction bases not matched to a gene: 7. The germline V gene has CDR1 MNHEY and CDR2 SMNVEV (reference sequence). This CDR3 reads CASTGAGGGNEQFF. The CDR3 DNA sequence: TGTGCCAGCACCGGTGCGGGAGGGGGCAATGAGCAGTTCTTC.

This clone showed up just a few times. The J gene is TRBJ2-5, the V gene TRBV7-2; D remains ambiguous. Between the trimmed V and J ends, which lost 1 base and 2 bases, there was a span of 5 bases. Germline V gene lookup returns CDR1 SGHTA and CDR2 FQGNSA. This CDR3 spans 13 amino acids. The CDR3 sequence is CASSLVEQETQYF. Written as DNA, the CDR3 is TGTGCCAGCAGCTTAGTTGAGCAAGAGACCCAGTACTTC.

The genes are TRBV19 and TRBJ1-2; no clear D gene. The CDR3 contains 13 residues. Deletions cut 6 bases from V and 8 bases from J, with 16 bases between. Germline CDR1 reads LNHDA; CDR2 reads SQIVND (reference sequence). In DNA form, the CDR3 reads TGTGCCAGTAGCCCTCCCCACACTACCGGCTACACCTTC. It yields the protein CASSPPHTTGYTF.

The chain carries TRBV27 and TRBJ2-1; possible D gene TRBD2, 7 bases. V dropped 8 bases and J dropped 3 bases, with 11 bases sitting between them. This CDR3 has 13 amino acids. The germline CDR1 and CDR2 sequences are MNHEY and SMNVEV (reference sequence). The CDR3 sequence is CASGGAVYNEQFF. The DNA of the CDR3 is TGTGCCAGCGGGGGGGCCGTCTACAATGAGCAGTTCTTC.

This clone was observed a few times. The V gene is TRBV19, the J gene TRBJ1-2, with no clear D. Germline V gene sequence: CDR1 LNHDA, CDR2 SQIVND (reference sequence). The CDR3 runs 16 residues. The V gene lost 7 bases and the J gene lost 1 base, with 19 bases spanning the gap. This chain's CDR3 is CASKATGLPSNYGYTF. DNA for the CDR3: TGTGCCAGTAAAGCCACGGGTCTTCCTAGTAACTATGGCTACACCTTC.

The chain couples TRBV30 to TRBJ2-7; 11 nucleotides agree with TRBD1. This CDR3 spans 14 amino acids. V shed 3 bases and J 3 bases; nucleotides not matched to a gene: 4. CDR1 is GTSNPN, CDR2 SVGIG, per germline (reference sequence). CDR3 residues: CAWRRGTGGYEQYF. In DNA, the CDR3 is TGTGCCTGGAGAAGGGGGACAGGGGGCTACGAGCAGTACTTC.

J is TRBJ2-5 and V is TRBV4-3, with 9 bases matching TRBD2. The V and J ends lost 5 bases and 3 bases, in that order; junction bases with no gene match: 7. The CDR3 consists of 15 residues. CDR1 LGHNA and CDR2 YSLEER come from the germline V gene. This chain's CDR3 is CASSSEAGGEETQYF. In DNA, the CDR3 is TGCGCCAGCAGCTCCGAAGCGGGAGGAGAAGAGACCCAGTACTTC.

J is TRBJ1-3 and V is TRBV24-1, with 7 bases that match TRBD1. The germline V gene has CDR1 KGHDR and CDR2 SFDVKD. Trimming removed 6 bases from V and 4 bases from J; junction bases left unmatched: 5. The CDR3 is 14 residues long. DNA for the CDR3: TGTGCCACCAGTCACAGGGGCGGGGGAAACACCATATATTTT. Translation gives CATSHRGGGNTIYF.

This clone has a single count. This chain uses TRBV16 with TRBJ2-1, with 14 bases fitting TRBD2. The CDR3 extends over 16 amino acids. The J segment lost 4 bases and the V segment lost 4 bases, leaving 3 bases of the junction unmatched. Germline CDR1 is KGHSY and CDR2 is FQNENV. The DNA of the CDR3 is TGTGCCAGCAGCCCAGGACTAGCGGGGGGATACAATGAGCAGTTCTTC. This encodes CASSPGLAGGYNEQFF.